This TCR beta chain was identified in a study of TIL therapy for anti-PD-1-resistant metastatic lung cancer. The immunoSEQ assay was v3. Measured with immunoSEQ multiplex PCR; TCRdb has only the in-frame clones, and not every one. The sample yields approximately 23,000 clones, over 55% seen once. This clone was seen a handful of times. No antigen is known for it. Findings of the study overall: TIL cultures after expansion showed higher clonality and lower diversity than baseline tumor (median 6% vs 31%).

The V and J ends lost 1 base and 4 bases respectively, with 7 bases between them. Germline assignment: CDR1 SEHNR and CDR2 FQNEAQ (reference sequence). This CDR3 contains 13 residues. The time point is: pre-treatment sample, taken before nivolumab and TIL therapy. Pleural nodules or supraclavicular lymph nodes made up most of the excised metastases sampled. The sequence was collected from a woman aged 30-79 years with non-small cell lung cancer. This chain links TRBV7-9 with TRBJ2-5; D not certain. The sample here was tumor tissue, taken at baseline. The CDR3 DNA follows: TGTGCCAGCAGCTTAGGAGTAGGAGAGACCCAGTACTTC. Protein sequence: CASSLGVGETQYF.